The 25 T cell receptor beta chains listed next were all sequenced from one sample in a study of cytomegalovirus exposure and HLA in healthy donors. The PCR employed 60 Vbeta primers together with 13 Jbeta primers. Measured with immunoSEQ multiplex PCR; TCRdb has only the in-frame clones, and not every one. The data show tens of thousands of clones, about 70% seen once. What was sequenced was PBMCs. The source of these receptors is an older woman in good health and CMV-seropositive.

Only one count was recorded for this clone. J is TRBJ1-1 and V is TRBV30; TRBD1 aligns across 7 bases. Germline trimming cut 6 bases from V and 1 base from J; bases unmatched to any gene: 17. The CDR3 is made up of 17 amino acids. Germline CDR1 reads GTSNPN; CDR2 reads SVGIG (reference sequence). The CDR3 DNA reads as TGTGCCTGTCGACCGAAAACAGGGGTAAAGAAGAACACTGAAGCTTTCTTT. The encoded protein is CACRPKTGVKKNTEAFF.

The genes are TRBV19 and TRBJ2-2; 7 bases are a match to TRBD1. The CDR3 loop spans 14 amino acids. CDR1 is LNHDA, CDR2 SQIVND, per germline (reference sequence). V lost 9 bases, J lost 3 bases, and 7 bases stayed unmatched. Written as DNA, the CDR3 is TGTGCCAGCCGCTTCACAGGGGACACCGGGGAGCTGTTTTTT. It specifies CASRFTGDTGELFF. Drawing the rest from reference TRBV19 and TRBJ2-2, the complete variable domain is DGGITQSPKYLFRKEGQNVTLSCEQNLNHDAMYWYRQDPGQGLRLIYYSQIVNDFQKGDIAEGYSVSREKKESFPLTVTSAQKNPTAFYLCASRFTGDTGELFFGEGSRLTVL.

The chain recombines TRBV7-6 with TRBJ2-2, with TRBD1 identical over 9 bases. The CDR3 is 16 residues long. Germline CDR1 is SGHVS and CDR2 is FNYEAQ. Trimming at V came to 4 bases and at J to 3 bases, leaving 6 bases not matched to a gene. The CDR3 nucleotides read TGTGCCAGCAGCTCGACCCGGACAGGGGACACCGGGGAGCTGTTTTTT. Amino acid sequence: CASSSTRTGDTGELFF.

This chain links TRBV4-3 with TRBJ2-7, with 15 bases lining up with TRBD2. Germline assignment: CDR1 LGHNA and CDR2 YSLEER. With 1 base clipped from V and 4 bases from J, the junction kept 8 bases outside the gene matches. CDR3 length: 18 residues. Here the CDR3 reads CASSQGHGLAGGLYEQYF. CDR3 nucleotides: TGCGCCAGCAGCCAAGGCCACGGACTAGCGGGGGGGTTATACGAGCAGTACTTC.

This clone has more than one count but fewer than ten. The CDR3, as DNA: TGTGCCAGCATCACCAGGGGCATGAACACTGAAGCTTTCTTT. Residues: CASITRGMNTEAFF. The chain couples TRBV6-5 to TRBJ1-1; D perhaps matches TRBD1 (6 bases). The CDR3 is 14 residues long. V lost 7 bases and J lost 0, with 12 bases in between. Germline V gives CDR1 MNHEY, CDR2 SVGAGI.

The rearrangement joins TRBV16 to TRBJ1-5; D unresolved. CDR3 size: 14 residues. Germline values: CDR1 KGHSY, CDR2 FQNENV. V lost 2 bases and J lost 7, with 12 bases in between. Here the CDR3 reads CASSQSPAGQPQHF. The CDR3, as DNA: TGTGCCAGCAGCCAAAGCCCGGCGGGACAGCCCCAGCATTTT. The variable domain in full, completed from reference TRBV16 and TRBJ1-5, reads GEEVAQTPKHLVRGEGQKAKLYCAPIKGHSYVFWYQQVLKNEFKFLISFQNENVFDETGMPKERFSAKCLPNSPCSLEIQATKLEDSAVYFCASSQSPAGQPQHFGDGTRLSIL.

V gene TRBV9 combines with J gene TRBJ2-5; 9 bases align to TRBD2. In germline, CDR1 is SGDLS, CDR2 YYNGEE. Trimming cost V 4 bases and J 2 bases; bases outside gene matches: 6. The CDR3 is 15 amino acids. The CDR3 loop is CASSPWRGGQETQYF. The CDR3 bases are TGTGCCAGCAGCCCATGGCGGGGGGGGCAAGAGACCCAGTACTTC.

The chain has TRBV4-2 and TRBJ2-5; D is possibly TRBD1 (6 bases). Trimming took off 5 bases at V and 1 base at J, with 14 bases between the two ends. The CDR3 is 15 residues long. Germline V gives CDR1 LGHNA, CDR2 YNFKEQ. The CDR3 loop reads CASSSVTGTQETQYF. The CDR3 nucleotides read TGTGCCAGCAGCTCAGTTACAGGGACCCAAGAGACCCAGTACTTC.

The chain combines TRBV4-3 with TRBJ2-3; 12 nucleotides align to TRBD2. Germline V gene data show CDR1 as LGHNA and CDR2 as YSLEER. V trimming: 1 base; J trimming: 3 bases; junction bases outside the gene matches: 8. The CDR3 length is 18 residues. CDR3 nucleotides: TGCGCCAGCAGCCAAGGACTAGCGGGGGATCCTGGTACAGATACGCAGTATTTT. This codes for CASSQGLAGDPGTDTQYF.

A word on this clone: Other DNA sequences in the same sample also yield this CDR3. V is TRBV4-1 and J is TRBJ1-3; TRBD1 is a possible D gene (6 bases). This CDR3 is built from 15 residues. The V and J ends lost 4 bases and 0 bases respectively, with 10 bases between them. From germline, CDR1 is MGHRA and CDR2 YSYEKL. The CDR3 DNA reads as TGCGCCAGCAGCCCAGGACAGCTCTCTGGAAACACCATATATTTT. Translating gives CASSPGQLSGNTIYF.

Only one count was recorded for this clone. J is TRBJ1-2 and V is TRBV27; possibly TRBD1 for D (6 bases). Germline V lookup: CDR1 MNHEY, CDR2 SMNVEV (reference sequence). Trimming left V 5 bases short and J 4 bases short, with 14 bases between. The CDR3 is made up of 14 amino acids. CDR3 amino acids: CASSIQGFGYGYTF. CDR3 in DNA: TGTGCCAGCAGTATTCAGGGGTTTGGCTATGGCTACACCTTC.

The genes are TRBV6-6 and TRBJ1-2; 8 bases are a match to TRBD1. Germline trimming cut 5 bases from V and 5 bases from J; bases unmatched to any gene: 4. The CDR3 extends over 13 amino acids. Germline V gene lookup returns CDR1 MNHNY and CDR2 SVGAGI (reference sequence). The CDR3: CASSQGASYGYTF. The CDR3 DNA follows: TGTGCCAGCAGTCAGGGGGCCAGTTATGGCTACACCTTC.

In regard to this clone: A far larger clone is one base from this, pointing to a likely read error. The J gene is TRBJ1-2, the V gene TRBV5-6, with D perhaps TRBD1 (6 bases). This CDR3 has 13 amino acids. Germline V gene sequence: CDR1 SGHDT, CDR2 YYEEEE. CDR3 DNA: TGTCCCAGCAGCTTGGAAGGACAGTATGGCTACACCTTC. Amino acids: CPSSLEGQYGYTF.

CDR3 sequence (DNA): TGTGCCAGCAGTTACTCGAACACTAACTATGGCTACACCTTC. It yields the protein CASSYSNTNYGYTF. The chain is built from TRBV6-6 and TRBJ1-2; no clear D gene. There are 14 residues in the CDR3. V was clipped by 0 bases and J by 0 bases, with 5 bases between them. CDR1 is MNHNY, CDR2 SVGAGI, per germline (reference sequence).

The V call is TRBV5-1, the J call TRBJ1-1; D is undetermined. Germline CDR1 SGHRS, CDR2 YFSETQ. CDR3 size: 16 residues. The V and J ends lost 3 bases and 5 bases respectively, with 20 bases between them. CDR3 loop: CASSSRLGVVGTEAFF. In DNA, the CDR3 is TGCGCCAGCAGCTCCCGATTGGGAGTGGTGGGGACTGAAGCTTTCTTT.

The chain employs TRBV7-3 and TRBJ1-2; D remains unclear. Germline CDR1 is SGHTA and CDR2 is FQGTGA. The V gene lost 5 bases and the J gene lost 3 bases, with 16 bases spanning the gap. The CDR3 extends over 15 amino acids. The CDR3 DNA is TGTGCCAGCAGCCCCGCCCCGGGATCAGACTATGGCTACACCTTC. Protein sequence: CASSPAPGSDYGYTF. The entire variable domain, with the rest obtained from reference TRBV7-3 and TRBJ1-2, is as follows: GAGVSQTPSNKVTEKGKYVELRCDPISGHTALYWYRQSLGQGPEFLIYFQGTGAADDSGLPNDRFFAVRPEGSVSTLKIQRTERGDSAVYLCASSPAPGSDYGYTFGSGTRLTVV.

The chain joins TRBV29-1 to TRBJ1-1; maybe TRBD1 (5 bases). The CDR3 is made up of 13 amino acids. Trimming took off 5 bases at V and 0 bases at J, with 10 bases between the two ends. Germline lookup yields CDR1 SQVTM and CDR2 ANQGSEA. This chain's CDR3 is CSVKTAMNTEAFF. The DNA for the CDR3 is TGCAGCGTTAAGACAGCAATGAACACTGAAGCTTTCTTT.

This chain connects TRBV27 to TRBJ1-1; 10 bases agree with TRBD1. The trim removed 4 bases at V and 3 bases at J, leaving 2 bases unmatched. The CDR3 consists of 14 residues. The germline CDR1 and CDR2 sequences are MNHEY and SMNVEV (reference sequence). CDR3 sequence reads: CASSSGTGDTEAFF. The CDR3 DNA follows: TGTGCCAGCAGTTCCGGGACAGGGGACACTGAAGCTTTCTTT.

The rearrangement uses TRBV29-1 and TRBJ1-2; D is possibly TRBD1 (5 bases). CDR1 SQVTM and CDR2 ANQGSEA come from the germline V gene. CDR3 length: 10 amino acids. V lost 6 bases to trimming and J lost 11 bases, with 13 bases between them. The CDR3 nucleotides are TGCAGCGTCGGCGGGACCGAATACACCTTC. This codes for CSVGGTEYTF. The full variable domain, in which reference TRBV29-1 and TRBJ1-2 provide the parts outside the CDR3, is SAVISQKPSRDICQRGTSLTIQCQVDSQVTMMFWYRQQPGQSLTLIATANQGSEATYESGFVIDKFPISRPNLTFSTLTVSNMSPEDSSIYLCSVGGTEYTFGSGTRLTVV.

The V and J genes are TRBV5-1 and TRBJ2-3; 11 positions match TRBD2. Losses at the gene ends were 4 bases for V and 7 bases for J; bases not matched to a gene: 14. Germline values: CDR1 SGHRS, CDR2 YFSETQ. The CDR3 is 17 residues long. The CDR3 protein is CASSPELAGDFKYTQYF. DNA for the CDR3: TGCGCCAGCAGCCCAGAACTAGCGGGGGACTTCAAGTATACGCAGTATTTT.

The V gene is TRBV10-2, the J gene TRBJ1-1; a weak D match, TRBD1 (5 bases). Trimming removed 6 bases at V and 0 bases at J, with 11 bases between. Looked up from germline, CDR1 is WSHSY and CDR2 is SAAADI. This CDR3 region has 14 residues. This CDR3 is CASRGPALNTEAFF. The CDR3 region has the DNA TGCGCCAGCAGGGGGCCGGCGCTGAACACTGAAGCTTTCTTT.

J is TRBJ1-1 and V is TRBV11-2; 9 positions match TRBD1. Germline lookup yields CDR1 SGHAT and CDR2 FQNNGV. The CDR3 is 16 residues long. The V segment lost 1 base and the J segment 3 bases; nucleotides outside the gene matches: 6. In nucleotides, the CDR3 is TGTGCCAGCAGCTTAGTACAGGGGGCAATGTACACTGAAGCTTTCTTT. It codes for CASSLVQGAMYTEAFF.

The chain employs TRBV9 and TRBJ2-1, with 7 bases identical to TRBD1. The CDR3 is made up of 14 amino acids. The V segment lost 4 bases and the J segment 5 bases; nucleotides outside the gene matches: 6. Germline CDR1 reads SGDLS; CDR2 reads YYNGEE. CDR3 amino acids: CASSMRDSHNEQFF. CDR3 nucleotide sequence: TGTGCCAGCAGCATGAGGGACAGTCACAATGAGCAGTTCTTC.

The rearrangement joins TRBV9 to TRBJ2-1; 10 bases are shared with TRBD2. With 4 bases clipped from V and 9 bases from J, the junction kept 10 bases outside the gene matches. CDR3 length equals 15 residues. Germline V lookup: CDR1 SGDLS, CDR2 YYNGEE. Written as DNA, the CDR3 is TGTGCCAGCAGCTTTAGGGACAGCGGGGGGGCTGAGCAGTTCTTC. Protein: CASSFRDSGGAEQFF.

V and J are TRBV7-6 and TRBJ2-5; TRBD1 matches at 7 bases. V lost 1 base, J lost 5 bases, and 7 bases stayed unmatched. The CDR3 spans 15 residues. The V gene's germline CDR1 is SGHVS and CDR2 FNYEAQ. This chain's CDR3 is CASSLEDRVRETQYF. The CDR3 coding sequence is TGTGCCAGCAGCTTAGAAGACAGGGTACGGGAGACCCAGTACTTC.